Below are 21 T cell receptor beta chains sequenced from a single sample in a study of OX40 agonist ivuxolimab in advanced cancers. TCRdb's table, derived via immunoSEQ multiplex PCR, lists solely in-frame clones and lacks some. The sample lists some 42,000 clones, more than 70% occurring once. Material: CD4+ or CD8+ T cells sorted from blood, obtained in a trial of the OX40 agonist ivuxolimab. The origin of the receptors is an adult with an advanced solid tumor such as melanoma, head and neck, liver or kidney cancer.

The chain recombines TRBV7-3 with TRBJ2-2; TRBD2 agrees at 11 bases. Per germline, CDR1 SGHTA and CDR2 FQGTGA. This CDR3 has 15 amino acids. The V and J ends lost 5 bases and 4 bases, in that order; junction bases with no gene match: 3. The DNA for the CDR3 is TGTGCCAGCAGCATAGCGGGGGGGCCCACCGGGGAGCTGTTTTTT. Amino acid sequence: CASSIAGGPTGELFF.

Only one count was recorded for this clone. The rearrangement uses TRBV7-6 and TRBJ1-1; perhaps TRBD1 as D (5 bases). Trimming shortened V by 5 bases and J by 3 bases, and 16 bases separated the two germline ends. The CDR3 has 15 amino acids. Germline V CDR1 and CDR2: SGHVS, FNYEAQ. DNA for the CDR3: TGTGCCAGCAGCCCCCAGGCTCAAGGGGACACTGAAGCTTTCTTT. Translating it yields CASSPQAQGDTEAFF.

The chain joins TRBV9 to TRBJ1-2, with 7 nucleotides matching TRBD1. V dropped 0 bases and J dropped 3; count of bases not matched to a gene: 14. Germline CDR1 and CDR2: SGDLS and YYNGEE. This CDR3 spans 18 amino acids. The CDR3 loop is CASSVVVVEPGTDYGYTF. The CDR3 DNA is TGTGCCAGCAGCGTAGTAGTAGTGGAACCCGGGACAGACTATGGCTACACCTTC.

The V call is TRBV27, the J call TRBJ1-2, with 9 bases matching TRBD1. Germline V CDR1 and CDR2: MNHEY, SMNVEV (reference sequence). V trimming: 4 bases; J trimming: 4 bases; junction bases outside the gene matches: 1. The CDR3 runs 13 residues. CDR3 residues: CASSWGQGYGYTF. In nucleotides, the CDR3 is TGTGCCAGCAGTTGGGGACAGGGCTATGGCTACACCTTC.

The chain is built from TRBV5-1 and TRBJ2-7; TRBD1 might be the D (5 bases). Trimming left V 0 bases short and J 3 bases short, with 13 bases between. CDR3 length: 15 residues. Germline V lookup: CDR1 SGHRS, CDR2 YFSETQ. The CDR3 protein is CASSLDDRPNYEQYF. As DNA, the CDR3 is TGCGCCAGCAGCTTGGATGACAGACCCAACTACGAGCAGTACTTC.

In its sample, this clone was seen once. The chain joins TRBV6-5 to TRBJ2-3, with a tentative D call TRBD2 (5 bases). The CDR3 loop spans 15 amino acids. V shed 2 bases and J shed 1 base, with 10 bases lying between them. Germline CDR1 and CDR2: MNHEY and SVGAGI. The CDR3 nucleotides read TGTGCCAGCAGTTACACCTCCGGGGGCACAGATACGCAGTATTTT. It translates to CASSYTSGGTDTQYF.

The chain uses TRBV4-1 and TRBJ2-7; D unclear. CDR1 and CDR2 from the germline V gene are MGHRA and YSYEKL. V was trimmed by 4 bases and J by 5 bases, leaving 9 bases between them. CDR3 length: 12 residues. As DNA, the CDR3 is TGCGCCAGCAGCCCTGGTTGGAACGAGCAGTACTTC. It translates to CASSPGWNEQYF.

The chain recombines TRBV6-6 with TRBJ1-6, with 9 bases identical to TRBD1. The germline CDR1 and CDR2 sequences are MNHNY and SVGAGI (reference sequence). The CDR3 extends over 13 amino acids. The V and J ends lost 7 bases and 7 bases, in that order; junction bases with no gene match: 2. The CDR3 loop reads CASTGQGNSPLHF. CDR3 DNA: TGTGCCAGCACGGGACAGGGAAATTCACCCCTCCACTTT.

The chain couples TRBV7-7 to TRBJ2-3; 9 bases line up with TRBD2. The CDR3 covers 15 residues. The J segment lost 0 bases and the V segment lost 2 bases, leaving 0 bases of the junction unmatched. Germline values: CDR1 SSHAT, CDR2 FNYEAQ (reference sequence). The CDR3 sequence: CASSLLAGSTDTQYF. The CDR3, as DNA: TGTGCCAGCAGCTTACTAGCGGGGAGCACAGATACGCAGTATTTT. Drawing the rest from reference TRBV7-7 and TRBJ2-3, the complete variable domain is GAGVSQSPRYKVTKRGQDVTLRCDPISSHATLYWYQQALGQGPEFLTYFNYEAQPDKSGLPSDRFSAERPEGSISTLTIQRTEQRDSAMYRCASSLLAGSTDTQYFGPGTRLTVL.

The genes are TRBV6-5 and TRBJ2-2; TRBD2 might be the D (6 bases). CDR1 and CDR2 from the germline V gene are MNHEY and SVGAGI. The V gene lost 2 bases and the J gene lost 2 bases, with 12 bases spanning the gap. The CDR3 extends over 16 amino acids. CDR3 region: CASSYVFGTNTGELFF. The CDR3 bases are TGTGCCAGCAGTTACGTCTTCGGGACTAACACCGGGGAGCTGTTTTTT.

This clone was detected a few times. The J gene is TRBJ1-5, the V gene TRBV2, with D perhaps TRBD1 (5 bases). The CDR3 runs to 13 residues. Looked up from germline, CDR1 is SNHLY and CDR2 is FYNNEI. The V end was cut by 7 bases, the J end by 4 bases, with 11 bases between. The CDR3 sequence is CASKRGLNQPQHF. The CDR3 DNA reads TGTGCCAGCAAAAGGGGTCTTAATCAGCCCCAGCATTTT.

This chain joins TRBV6-1 and TRBJ2-7, with D unresolved. The CDR3 has 14 residues. Trimming removed 3 bases at V and 4 bases at J, with 13 bases between. CDR1 MNHNS and CDR2 SASEGT come from the germline V gene. DNA for the CDR3: TGTGCCAGCAGTGATCCCTCTAGTGGGTACGAGCAGTACTTC. This codes for CASSDPSSGYEQYF.

The chain recombines TRBV7-6 with TRBJ2-7, with TRBD1 identical over 9 bases. V was clipped by 5 bases and J by 2 bases; unmatched bases: 4. The CDR3 is made up of 14 amino acids. The germline CDR1 and CDR2 sequences are SGHVS and FNYEAQ. The CDR3 bases are TGTGCCAGCAGCCAGGGACAGGGCACCTACGAGCAGTACTTC. Its protein product is CASSQGQGTYEQYF.

The chain combines TRBV11-2 with TRBJ1-1; D gene uncertain. Germline lookup yields CDR1 SGHAT and CDR2 FQNNGV. V shed 1 base and J shed 1 base, with 4 bases lying between them. CDR3 length equals 13 residues. The CDR3 is CASSLVSNTEAFF. The DNA of the CDR3 is TGTGCCAGCAGCTTAGTATCGAACACTGAAGCTTTCTTT.

Only one count was recorded for this clone. The V call is TRBV7-3, the J call TRBJ2-7; D may be TRBD1 or TRBD2 (5 bases each). Germline assignment: CDR1 SGHTA and CDR2 FQGTGA. The V and J ends lost 5 bases and 5 bases respectively, with 16 bases between them. The CDR3 loop spans 14 amino acids. CDR3 DNA: TGTGCCAGCAGCCCGATGGGACCTTCGGACGAGCAGTACTTC. The encoded protein is CASSPMGPSDEQYF.

V gene TRBV27 combines with J gene TRBJ1-5; D is uncertain. CDR1 is MNHEY and CDR2 is SMNVEV in the germline V gene (reference sequence). The CDR3 length is 12 residues. V was pared by 6 bases and J by 7 bases, with 10 bases between. In DNA form, the CDR3 reads TGTGCCAGCAGGACCGGCGGGCAGCCCCAGCATTTT. Translated: CASRTGGQPQHF.

The chain carries TRBV5-4 and TRBJ2-1, with unresolved D. CDR1 and CDR2 (germline): SGHNT, YYREEE (reference sequence). Deletions cut 0 bases from V and 7 bases from J, with 5 bases between. This CDR3 region has 12 residues. CDR3 nucleotides: TGTGCCAGCAGCTTGGGGAGAAATGAGCAGTTCTTC. It yields the protein CASSLGRNEQFF.

The chain uses TRBV5-3 and TRBJ2-4; TRBD1 might be the D (5 bases). TRBV5-3 is sorted into the ORF group, with uncertain function. The V end lost 1 base, the J end lost 1 base, and 15 bases lay between the germline ends. The CDR3 is made up of 17 amino acids. The CDR3 spells CARSLPFSQEAKNIQYF. The CDR3 DNA reads as TGTGCCAGAAGCTTGCCGTTCTCACAGGAGGCCAAAAACATTCAGTACTTC.

This rearrangement joins TRBV9 to TRBJ1-4, with 7 bases aligning to TRBD1. V was clipped by 0 bases and J by 8 bases; unmatched bases: 13. This CDR3 spans 17 amino acids. CDR1 is SGDLS, CDR2 YYNGEE, per germline. The CDR3 here is CASSVATRTGPQEKLFF. CDR3 sequence (DNA): TGTGCCAGCAGCGTAGCTACCCGGACAGGACCACAGGAAAAACTGTTTTTT.

V is TRBV28 and J is TRBJ2-7; TRBD1 aligns across 7 bases. With V trimmed by 5 bases and J by 3 bases, 7 bases remained unmatched. The CDR3 sequence is 14 residues long. In germline, CDR1 is MDHEN, CDR2 SYDVKM. This CDR3 reads CASSPGTGVYEQYF. CDR3 coding DNA: TGTGCCAGCAGTCCCGGAACAGGGGTCTACGAGCAGTACTTC.

This clone is medium-sized within its sample. The V call is TRBV27, the J call TRBJ1-3, with 9 bases aligning to TRBD1. The germline gives CDR1 MNHEY, CDR2 SMNVEV (reference sequence). V shed 6 bases and J 1 base; nucleotides not matched to a gene: 7. The CDR3 loop spans 16 amino acids. This CDR3 is CASSPGTGLSGNTIYF. The CDR3 region has the DNA TGTGCCAGCAGCCCTGGGACAGGGTTGTCTGGAAACACCATATATTTT.